This T cell receptor beta chain emerged from a study of T cell responses to AZD1222 COVID-19 vaccine. Worth noting for this clone: Its antigen remains unknown.

V was pared by 2 bases and J by 1 base, with 5 bases of the junction left unmatched. Germline V gene lookup returns CDR1 SGHDT and CDR2 YYEEEE. The CDR3 length is 15 residues. The protocol was immunoSEQ multiplex PCR, while the TCRdb copy is restricted to in-frame clones and leaves out a portion. The table lists about 84,000 clones, 75% to 90% of them singletons. Points from the study as a whole: The number of AZD1222 recipients seropositive at baseline was only five to seven. Within unmutated variant regions lay the reported targets of nearly half of spike-specific TCRs.

The specimen comprised peripheral blood, sampled on day 0 of AZD1222 vaccination. The V call is TRBV5-6, the J call TRBJ2-7; 8 nucleotides agree with TRBD2. The source of this sequence is an adult in good health. In DNA form, the CDR3 reads TGTGCCAGCAGCTTCGGGGGACTAGTTTCCTACGAGCAGTACTTC. Protein: CASSFGGLVSYEQYF.